This T cell receptor beta chain was observed in a study of blood T cells in healthy people across ages. Germline V CDR1 and CDR2: DFQATT, SNEGSKA (reference sequence). The CDR3 runs to 10 residues. Deletions cut 7 bases from V and 8 bases from J, with 9 bases between. This clonotype was observed a single time. The antigen is undetermined. Sample-barcoded 5' priming and a J-beta primer mix drove a second PCR of about 6 to 11 cycles. TCRdb recomputed calls from the 5' RACE reads with MiXCR, one row per CDR3 protein. Here the sample spans 1.5 million to 2 million distinct CDR3 sequences, around 50% being singletons. Study outcomes and limitations: The diversity estimates, figures obtained from one million T cells, were considered underestimates.

The specimen sequenced was blood. V usage is TRBV20-1 and J usage is TRBJ2-1; no clear D. The TCR sequence derives from a woman aged 40 to 50 in good health. The CDR3, as DNA: TGCAGTGTTGGTAGGGATGAGCAGTTCTTC. Encoded protein: CSVGRDEQFF.